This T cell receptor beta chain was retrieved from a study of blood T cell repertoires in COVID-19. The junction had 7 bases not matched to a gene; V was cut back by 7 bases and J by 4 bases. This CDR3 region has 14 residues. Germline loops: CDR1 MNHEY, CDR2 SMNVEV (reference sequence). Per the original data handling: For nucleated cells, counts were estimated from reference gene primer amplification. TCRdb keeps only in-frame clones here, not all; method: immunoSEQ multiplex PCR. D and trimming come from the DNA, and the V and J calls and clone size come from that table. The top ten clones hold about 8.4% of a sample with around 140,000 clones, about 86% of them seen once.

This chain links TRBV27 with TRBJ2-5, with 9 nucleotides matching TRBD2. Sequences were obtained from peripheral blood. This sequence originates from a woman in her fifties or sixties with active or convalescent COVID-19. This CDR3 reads CASTGGGAGETQYF. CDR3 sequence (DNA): TGTGCCAGCACTGGCGGGGGGGCCGGAGAGACCCAGTACTTC.